Shown below are 16 T cell receptor beta chains from a single sample sequenced in a study of cytomegalovirus exposure and HLA in healthy donors. The PCR made use of 60 Vbeta and 13 Jbeta primers. Clones were sequenced by immunoSEQ multiplex PCR, and TCRdb holds only the in-frame ones, with some missing. The repertoire includes roughly 100,000 clones, around 70% of them detected once, and 3.2% sits in the top ten. Sequences were obtained from PBMCs. These receptors originate from a man between 25 and 39 years old in good health and CMV-seronegative.

Regarding this clone: This CDR3 is also generated by other DNA sequences in the sample. This rearrangement joins TRBV2 to TRBJ2-7, with D perhaps matching TRBD1 (5 bases). Looked up from germline, CDR1 is SNHLY and CDR2 is FYNNEI. CDR3 length: 13 residues. V shed 4 bases and J shed 3 bases, with 10 bases lying between them. The CDR3 nucleotides are TGTGCCAGCAGTGCGGCAGGGAACTACGAGCAGTACTTC. As protein: CASSAAGNYEQYF.

This chain uses TRBV6-5 with TRBJ2-7; a possible D gene is TRBD2 (5 bases). Germline V gene data show CDR1 as MNHEY and CDR2 as SVGAGI. CDR3 length equals 13 residues. Trimming removed 5 bases from V and 6 bases from J, with 14 bases in between. The CDR3 here is CASSPDLASEQYF. For the CDR3, the DNA is TGTGCCAGCAGTCCCGACCTAGCAAGCGAGCAGTACTTC.

V usage is TRBV29-1 and J usage is TRBJ2-1; D unresolved. Trimming took off 0 bases at V and 0 bases at J, with 12 bases between the two ends. Germline loops: CDR1 SQVTM, CDR2 ANQGSEA. The CDR3 runs to 16 residues. CDR3 amino acids: CSVEDQTRSSYNEQFF. The CDR3, as DNA: TGCAGCGTTGAAGATCAAACCCGGAGCTCCTACAATGAGCAGTTCTTC.

This clone was seen just once. This chain uses TRBV9 with TRBJ2-5, with 8 bases fitting TRBD1. In germline, CDR1 is SGDLS, CDR2 YYNGEE. V gave up 4 bases and J gave up 5 bases; unmatched junction bases: 10. CDR3 length: 15 amino acids. The CDR3 DNA reads TGTGCCAGCAGCCCAAGGACAGGGTCGTGGGAGACCCAGTACTTC. Translating it yields CASSPRTGSWETQYF. Combining the CDR3 with reference TRBV9 and TRBJ2-5 gives the whole variable domain DSGVTQTPKHLITATGQRVTLRCSPRSGDLSVYWYQQSLDQGLQFLIQYYNGEERAKGNILERFSAQQFPDLHSELNLSSLELGDSALYFCASSPRTGSWETQYFGPGTRLLVL.

The V and J genes are TRBV25-1 and TRBJ2-1; tentatively, D is TRBD2 (5 bases). Germline V lookup: CDR1 MGHDK, CDR2 SYGVNS. The CDR3 spans 14 residues. The V gene lost 6 bases and the J gene lost 0 bases, with 9 bases spanning the gap. The CDR3 nucleotides read TGTGCCAGCAGGAGCGGAGACTCCTACAATGAGCAGTTCTTC. Protein sequence: CASRSGDSYNEQFF.

The chain employs TRBV6-6 and TRBJ1-5; possibly TRBD1 for D (5 bases). Germline CDR1 MNHNY, CDR2 SVGAGI (reference sequence). This CDR3 spans 16 amino acids. V lost 0 bases, J lost 1 base, and 10 bases lay in between. CDR3 sequence: CASSYSRRGSNQPQHF. CDR3 sequence (DNA): TGTGCCAGCAGTTACTCGCGACGGGGGAGCAATCAGCCCCAGCATTTT.

This clone was detected only a few times. The chain has TRBV18 and TRBJ2-1; unclear D gene. The CDR3 consists of 14 residues. Germline CDR1 KGHSH, CDR2 LQKENI. Between the trimmed V and J ends, which lost 3 bases and 0 bases, there was a span of 6 bases. The CDR3 region has the DNA TGTGCCAGCTCACCGGCTAGCTCCTACAATGAGCAGTTCTTC. Translating gives CASSPASSYNEQFF.

This chain links TRBV28 with TRBJ2-5; weak D call: TRBD1 (5 bases). The V and J ends lost 4 bases and 4 bases respectively, with 16 bases between them. The CDR3 extends over 15 amino acids. CDR1 and CDR2 (germline): MDHEN, SYDVKM. The CDR3 region has the DNA TGTGCCAGCAGTTACCCGGCAGGGTGGGCAGAGACCCAGTACTTC. Translated: CASSYPAGWAETQYF.

This clone was found a few times. J is TRBJ2-7 and V is TRBV18, with TRBD1 matching 8 bases. CDR1 and CDR2 (germline): KGHSH, LQKENI. V was pared by 4 bases and J by 4 bases, with 3 bases of the junction left unmatched. The CDR3 consists of 13 residues. This CDR3 is CASSLDRGYEQYF. The CDR3 nucleotides read TGTGCCAGCTCACTCGACAGGGGATACGAGCAGTACTTC.

With respect to this clone: This specimen includes other DNA sequences encoding the same CDR3. CDR3 DNA: TGCGCCAGCAGCCAGAGCAGGGCTGGGAACTATGGCTACACCTTC. Its protein product is CASSQSRAGNYGYTF. The gene calls are TRBV4-3 and TRBJ1-2; D might be TRBD1 (5 bases). CDR1 is LGHNA, CDR2 YSLEER, per germline. Trimming shortened V by 3 bases and J by 2 bases, and 13 bases separated the two germline ends. The CDR3 has 15 residues.

This chain uses TRBV5-1 with TRBJ2-2; D perhaps matches TRBD1 (5 bases). V was clipped by 4 bases and J by 0 bases, with 13 bases between them. Germline V gives CDR1 SGHRS, CDR2 YFSETQ. CDR3 length: 16 residues. The CDR3 loop reads CASSPADRSNTGELFF. The CDR3, as DNA: TGCGCCAGCAGCCCCGCCGACAGATCGAACACCGGGGAGCTGTTTTTT.

The rearrangement uses TRBV19 and TRBJ2-6; D remains unclear. V lost 9 bases, J lost 2 bases, and 11 bases lay in between. The germline CDR1 and CDR2 sequences are LNHDA and SQIVND (reference sequence). The CDR3 extends over 14 amino acids. CDR3 coding DNA: TGTGCCAGCCTTGACTTTCCTGGGGCCAACGTCCTGACTTTC. Translated, it gives CASLDFPGANVLTF.

The CDR3 DNA is TGTGCCAGCAGCTTGCAGGGCGACACTGAAGCTTTCTTT. It translates to CASSLQGDTEAFF. This rearrangement joins TRBV5-4 to TRBJ1-1; weak D call: TRBD1 (5 bases). This CDR3 is built from 13 residues. V lost 1 base to trimming and J lost 3 bases, with 7 bases between them. Germline assignment: CDR1 SGHNT and CDR2 YYREEE (reference sequence).

This clone was seen a few times. The chain combines TRBV4-3 with TRBJ1-2, with TRBD1 matching 7 bases. The V segment lost 3 bases and the J segment 5 bases; nucleotides outside the gene matches: 0. There are 12 residues in the CDR3. CDR1 LGHNA and CDR2 YSLEER come from the germline V gene. CDR3: CASSQGQYGYTF. Written as DNA, the CDR3 is TGCGCCAGCAGCCAGGGACAGTATGGCTACACCTTC.

This chain uses TRBV27 with TRBJ2-5; 7 bases map to TRBD1. Germline CDR1 and CDR2: MNHEY and SMNVEV (reference sequence). The CDR3 is 16 residues long. V lost 3 bases and J lost 4; bases outside the gene matches: 11. Here the CDR3 reads CASSLLPEGAGETQYF. The CDR3 nucleotides are TGTGCCAGCAGTTTGCTCCCCGAGGGGGCAGGAGAGACCCAGTACTTC.

The rearrangement joins TRBV28 to TRBJ1-4; D unclear. The ends were cut back, 4 bases at V and 7 bases at J, with 7 bases in the middle. CDR3 length: 12 residues. Germline CDR1 is MDHEN and CDR2 is SYDVKM. Here the CDR3 DNA reads TGTGCCAGCAGTTCCCCGGTTGAAAAACTGTTTTTT. Translated, it gives CASSSPVEKLFF.